The rows below give T cell receptor beta chains drawn from one sample of a study of patients and donors after allogeneic stem cell transplantation. TCRdb ran MiXCR on the RT-PCR reads and lists one entry per CDR3 protein. This sample carries over 350,000 distinct CDR3 sequences, roughly 17% of them seen once, and the ten largest clones take 7% to 7.5%. Sequenced: blood, either unsorted or a sorted T cell fraction (not recorded which). The receptors were sampled from a human donor who was either an allogeneic HSCT recipient or a stem cell or donor lymphocyte infusion donor (not recorded which). It is not recorded whose cells these are; they may come from a transplant donor. Each CDR3 is given without its conserved first and last residue. Size tells how often a clone was seen (once, few, many) or the class of an expanded clone, and some rows leave it out.

>TRBV20-1|few|TRBJ2-3
SARTTLKPDTQY
>TRBV12-3/TRBV12-4|-|TRBJ1-1
ASTPGVVNTEAF
>TRBV9|-|TRBJ2-3
ASSDSGSSTDTQY
>TRBV11-2|-|TRBJ2-3
ASSSKPRDRARIADTQY
>TRBV11-3|-|TRBJ2-1
ASSLRASGSPQF
>TRBV2|-|TRBJ2-7
ASTFRAYEQY
>TRBV10-3|few|TRBJ2-3
AIAGGLRDTQY
>TRBV7-2|-|TRBJ2-7
ASSGLAGGLDYEQY
>TRBV6-5|-|TRBJ1-1
ASSYRGSEAF
>TRBV28|few|TRBJ2-7
ASSSNRGRRLYEQY
>TRBV9|many|TRBJ2-2
ASSVAGSNTGELF
>TRBV12-3/TRBV12-4|few|TRBJ2-7
ASSQGIVYEQY
>TRBV12-3/TRBV12-4|few|TRBJ2-7
ASSLGPGGEQY
>TRBV18|-|TRBJ1-5
ASSTTGKRDQPQH
>TRBV9|-|TRBJ2-7
ASSVLSGGIYEQY
>TRBV20-1|many|TRBJ2-7
SASLDISYEQY
>TRBV3-1|few|TRBJ2-6
ASSLPGTGASGANVLT
>TRBV14|-|TRBJ2-2
ASSQERTRTGELF
>TRBV7-2|many|TRBJ1-5
ASSLDTNQPQH
>TRBV28|few|TRBJ2-5
ASKPQGLAGWETQY
>TRBV10-3|many|TRBJ1-2
AISGSDSGYGYT
>TRBV6-6|few|TRBJ1-2
ATNPGQPYGYT
>TRBV20-1|few|TRBJ2-7
SAERGEQY
>TRBV29-1|-|TRBJ1-4
SALNPRGYNEKLF
>TRBV20-1|-|TRBJ2-3
SARGLAGGGPGTQY
>TRBV7-2|few|TRBJ2-5
ASSLATSGGARETQY
>TRBV6-1|-|TRBJ1-5
ASTLDRVGNQPQH
>TRBV15|-|TRBJ2-3
ATSWDTTDTQY
>TRBV29-1|-|TRBJ1-5
SVEDRQGRSGNQPQH
>TRBV20-1|-|TRBJ2-5
SARGEHQETQY
>TRBV4-3|medium-sized|TRBJ2-3
ASSQASGGAGTDTQY
>TRBV7-8|many|TRBJ2-7
ASSLRSGLNYEQY
>TRBV5-1|-|TRBJ2-6
ASSPQVLAGGPVGANVLT
>TRBV6-1|few|TRBJ2-7
ASILNPTSGRNYEQY
>TRBV9|-|TRBJ2-5
ASSVEVGGPLQETQY
>TRBV29-1|-|TRBJ1-2
SVRVPLYGYT
>TRBV25-1|few|TRBJ2-7
ASSGDSRGYEQY
>TRBV7-2|many|TRBJ2-4
ASSSVHINIQY
>TRBV20-1|few|TRBJ2-1
SARVSQHEQF
>TRBV6-5|-|TRBJ2-3
ASSFARGTDTQY
>TRBV20-1|few|TRBJ2-7
SAGGQGFAYEQY
>TRBV7-2|-|TRBJ1-3
ASSLAGFSGNTIY
>TRBV15|few|TRBJ1-2
ATSREETNYGYT
>TRBV19|-|TRBJ2-2
ASKRQVGGGELF
>TRBV29-1|few|TRBJ2-1
SAGQSYNEQF
>TRBV7-3|-|TRBJ2-3
ASSLGYWGSSTDTQY
>TRBV20-1|few|TRBJ2-7
SAREGGKYEQY
>TRBV18|-|TRBJ2-5
ASSRDRSETQY
>TRBV4-3|-|TRBJ2-2
ASTPHLGPGELF
>TRBV12-3/TRBV12-4|many|TRBJ2-3
ASSLLGSSSSQY
>TRBV10-3|few|TRBJ2-3
AISDGRAEGDTQY
>TRBV6-2/TRBV6-3|few|TRBJ2-1
ASRPRSTVRNEQF
>TRBV10-3|-|TRBJ2-2
AIKSTQGAGELF
>TRBV15|many|TRBJ1-1
ATSRVGYEAF
>TRBV27|-|TRBJ1-1
ASGWRGGTTEAF